Here is one T cell receptor beta chain with its context. Antigen unknown. This sample was taken from a study of CD8+ T cells in alopecia areata. Sorted out of PBMCs were CD4+ T cells and CD8+ T cells. Overall study results and limits: Clarity of TCR sharing across patients fell short of that in mice, possibly HLA-related. Sequences from scalp samples also cover resident alphabeta T cells of normal skin. Scalp lesions, especially in alopecia totalis/universalis, had higher clonality than normal scalp.

The CDR3 runs to 14 residues. The germline V gene encodes CDR1 KGHSH and CDR2 LQKENI. V gave up 6 bases and J gave up 0 bases, with 6 bases separating them. After isolation, RNA underwent reverse transcription to generate cDNA as the sequencing template. TCRdb's table, derived via immunoSEQ multiplex PCR, lists solely in-frame clones and lacks some. The sample includes about 200,000 clones, roughly 50% of them seen just once. V and J are TRBV18 and TRBJ2-6, with D perhaps TRBD1 (6 bases). The source material was CD8+ T cells sorted from blood. The clonotype was recovered from a human donor in good health. The CDR3 sequence is CASSRGSGANVLTF. The CDR3 DNA follows: TGTGCCAGCTCCAGGGGCTCTGGGGCCAACGTCCTGACTTTC.